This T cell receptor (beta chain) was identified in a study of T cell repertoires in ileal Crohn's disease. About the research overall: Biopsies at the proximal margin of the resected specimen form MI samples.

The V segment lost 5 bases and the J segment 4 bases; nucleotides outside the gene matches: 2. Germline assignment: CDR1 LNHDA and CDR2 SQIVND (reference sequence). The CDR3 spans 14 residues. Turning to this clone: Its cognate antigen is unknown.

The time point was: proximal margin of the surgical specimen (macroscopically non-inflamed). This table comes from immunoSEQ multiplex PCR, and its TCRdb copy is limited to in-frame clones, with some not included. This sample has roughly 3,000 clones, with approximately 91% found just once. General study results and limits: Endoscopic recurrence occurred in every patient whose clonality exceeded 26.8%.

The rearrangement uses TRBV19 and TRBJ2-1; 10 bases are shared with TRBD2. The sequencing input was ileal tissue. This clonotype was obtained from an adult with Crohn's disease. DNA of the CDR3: TGTGCCAGTAGTCCTAGCGGGGGTTACAATGAGCAGTTCTTC. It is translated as CASSPSGGYNEQFF.